This T cell receptor (beta chain) is from a study of T cell changes during pregnancy in multiple sclerosis. In its sample, this clone was seen once. V was clipped by 5 bases and J by 3 bases; unmatched bases: 6. Germline lookup yields CDR1 GTSNPN and CDR2 SVGIG (reference sequence). CDR3 length: 13 amino acids. Here immunoSEQ multiplex PCR was the method, and the copy in TCRdb shows in-frame clones only, minus some. The sample lists tens of thousands of clones, about 89% occurring once. Here the sequenced sample was CD8+ T cells from peripheral blood mononuclear cells, taken in the first trimester of pregnancy. The rearrangement links TRBV30 to TRBJ2-5; TRBD2 aligns across 7 bases. The sequence was obtained from a female donor in good health, enrolled as a control in a pregnancy study. The CDR3 spells CAWEPGGKETQYF. The CDR3 nucleotides read TGTGCCTGGGAACCGGGAGGAAAAGAGACCCAGTACTTC. Combining the CDR3 with reference TRBV30 and TRBJ2-5 gives the whole variable domain SQTIHQWPATLVQPVGSPLSLECTVEGTSNPNLYWYRQAAGRGLQLLFYSVGIGQISSEVPQNLSASRPQDRQFILSSKKLLLSDSGFYLCAWEPGGKETQYFGPGTRLLVL.